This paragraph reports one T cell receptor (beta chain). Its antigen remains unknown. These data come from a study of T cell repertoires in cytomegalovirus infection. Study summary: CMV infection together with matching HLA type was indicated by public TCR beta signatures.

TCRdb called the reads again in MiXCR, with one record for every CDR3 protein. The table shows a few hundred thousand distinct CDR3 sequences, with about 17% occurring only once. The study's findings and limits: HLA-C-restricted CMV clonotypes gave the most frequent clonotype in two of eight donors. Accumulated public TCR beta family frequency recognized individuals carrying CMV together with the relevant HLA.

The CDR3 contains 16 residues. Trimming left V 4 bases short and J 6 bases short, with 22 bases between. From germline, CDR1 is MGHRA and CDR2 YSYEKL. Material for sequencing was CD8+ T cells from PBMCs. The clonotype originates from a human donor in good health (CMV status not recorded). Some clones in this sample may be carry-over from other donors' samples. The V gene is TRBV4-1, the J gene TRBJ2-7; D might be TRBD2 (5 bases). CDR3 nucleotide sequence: TGCGCCAGCAGCCCCGATCCTTGGACTGCACTTCCCGAGCAGTACTTC. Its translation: CASSPDPWTALPEQYF.